Presented here are 3 T cell receptor beta chains from one specimen sequenced in a study of OX40 agonist ivuxolimab in advanced cancers. Repertoires were generated with immunoSEQ multiplex PCR, while TCRdb's copy carries only in-frame clones and drops some. The repertoire holds some 14,000 clones, with 93% as singletons. Sample: CD4+ or CD8+ T cells sorted from blood, taken in a trial of the OX40 agonist ivuxolimab. Every receptor here comes from an adult with an advanced solid tumor such as melanoma, head and neck, liver or kidney cancer.

The chain carries TRBV6-5 and TRBJ2-1, with D possibly TRBD2 on 7 matching bases. The V gene's germline CDR1 is MNHEY and CDR2 SVGAGI. The CDR3 is 12 residues long. Trimming took off 1 base at V and 15 bases at J, with 13 bases between the two ends. CDR3 bases: TGTGCCAGCAGTTACTTCGGGGGGCCCCGGTTCTTC. Translation gives CASSYFGGPRFF.

This clone was counted once. In nucleotides, the CDR3 is TGTGCCAGCAGTGAGGGTCTCGGGGGGGATTCACCCCTCCACTTT. Translated, it gives CASSEGLGGDSPLHF. The chain combines TRBV6-1 with TRBJ1-6; a weak D match, TRBD1 (5 bases). Germline CDR1 reads MNHNS; CDR2 reads SASEGT. V was shortened by 3 bases and J by 8 bases, with 14 bases between the two germline ends. The CDR3 loop spans 15 amino acids.

The CDR3 coding sequence is TGCGCCAGCAGTCACGGGCTCTATCAGCCCCAGCATTTT. The encoded protein is CASSHGLYQPQHF. The chain has TRBV23-1 and TRBJ1-5; D unclear. TRBV23-1 is an ORF, and what it does is uncertain. The V end lost 3 bases, the J end lost 5 bases, and 8 bases lay between the germline ends. The CDR3 has 13 residues.